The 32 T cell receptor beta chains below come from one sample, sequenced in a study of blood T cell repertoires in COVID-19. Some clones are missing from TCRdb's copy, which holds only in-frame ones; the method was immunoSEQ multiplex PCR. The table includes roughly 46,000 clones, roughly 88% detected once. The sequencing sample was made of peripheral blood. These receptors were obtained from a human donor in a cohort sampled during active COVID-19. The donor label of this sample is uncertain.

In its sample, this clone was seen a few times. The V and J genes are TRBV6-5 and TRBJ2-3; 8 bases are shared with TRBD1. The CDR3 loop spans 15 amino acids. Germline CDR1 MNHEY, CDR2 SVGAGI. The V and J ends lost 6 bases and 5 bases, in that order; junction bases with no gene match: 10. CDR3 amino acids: CASRDRVGQIDTQYF. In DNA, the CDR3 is TGTGCCAGCAGGGACAGGGTCGGACAAATAGATACGCAGTATTTT.

The CDR3 sequence is CASRLQENTEAFF. As DNA, the CDR3 is TGTGCCAGCAGATTACAGGAGAACACTGAAGCTTTCTTT. V is TRBV7-3 and J is TRBJ1-1, with D possibly TRBD1 on 5 matching bases. Deletions cut 6 bases from V and 1 base from J, with 9 bases between. The germline V gene has CDR1 SGHTA and CDR2 FQGTGA. The CDR3 contains 13 residues.

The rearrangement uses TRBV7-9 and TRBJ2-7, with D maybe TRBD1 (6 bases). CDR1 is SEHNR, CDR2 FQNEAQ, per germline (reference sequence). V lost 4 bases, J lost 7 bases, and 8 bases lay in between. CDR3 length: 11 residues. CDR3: CASSSRGEQYF. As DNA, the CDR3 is TGTGCCAGCAGCTCCAGGGGAGAGCAGTACTTC.

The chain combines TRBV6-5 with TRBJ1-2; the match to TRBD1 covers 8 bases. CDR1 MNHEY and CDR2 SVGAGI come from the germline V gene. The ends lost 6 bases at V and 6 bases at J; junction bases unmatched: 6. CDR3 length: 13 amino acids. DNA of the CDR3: TGTGCCAGCAGAAGGACAGGGTCGGATGGCTACACCTTC. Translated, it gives CASRRTGSDGYTF.

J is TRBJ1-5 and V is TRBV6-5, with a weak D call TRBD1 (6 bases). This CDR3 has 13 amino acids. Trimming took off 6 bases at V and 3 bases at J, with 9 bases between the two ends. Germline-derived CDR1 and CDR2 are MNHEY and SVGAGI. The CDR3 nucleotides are TGTGCCAGCAGGGGGACAAACAATCAGCCCCAGCATTTT. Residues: CASRGTNNQPQHF.

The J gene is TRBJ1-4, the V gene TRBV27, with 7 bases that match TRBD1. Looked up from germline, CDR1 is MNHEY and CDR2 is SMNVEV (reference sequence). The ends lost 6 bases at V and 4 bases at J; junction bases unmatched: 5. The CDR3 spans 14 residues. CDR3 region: CASRMTGINEKLFF. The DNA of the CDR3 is TGTGCCAGCAGAATGACAGGGATTAATGAAAAACTGTTTTTT.

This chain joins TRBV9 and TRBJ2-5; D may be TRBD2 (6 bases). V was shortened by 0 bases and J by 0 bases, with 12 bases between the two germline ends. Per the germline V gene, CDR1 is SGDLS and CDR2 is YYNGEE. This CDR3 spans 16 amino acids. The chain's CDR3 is CASSVATAGHQETQYF. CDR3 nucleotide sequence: TGTGCCAGCAGCGTAGCTACGGCGGGACACCAAGAGACCCAGTACTTC.

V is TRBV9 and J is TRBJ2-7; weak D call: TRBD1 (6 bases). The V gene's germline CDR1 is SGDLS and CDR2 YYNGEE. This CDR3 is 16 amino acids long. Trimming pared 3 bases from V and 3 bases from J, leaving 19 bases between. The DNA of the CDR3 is TGTGCCAGCAGCGCCCGACTGACAGGACCTATCTACGAGCAGTACTTC. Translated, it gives CASSARLTGPIYEQYF.

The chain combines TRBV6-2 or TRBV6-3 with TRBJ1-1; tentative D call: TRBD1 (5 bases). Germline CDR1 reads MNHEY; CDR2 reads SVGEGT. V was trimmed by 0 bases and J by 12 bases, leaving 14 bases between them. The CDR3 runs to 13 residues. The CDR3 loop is CASSYSNYRGTFF. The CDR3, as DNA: TGTGCCAGCAGTTACTCGAACTACCGGGGGACTTTCTTT.

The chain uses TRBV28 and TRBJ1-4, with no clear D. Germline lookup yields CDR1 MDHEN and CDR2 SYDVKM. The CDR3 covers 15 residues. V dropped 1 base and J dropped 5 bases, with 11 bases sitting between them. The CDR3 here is CASSLLEGTNEKLFF. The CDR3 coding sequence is TGTGCCAGCAGTTTATTGGAGGGTACGAATGAAAAACTGTTTTTT.

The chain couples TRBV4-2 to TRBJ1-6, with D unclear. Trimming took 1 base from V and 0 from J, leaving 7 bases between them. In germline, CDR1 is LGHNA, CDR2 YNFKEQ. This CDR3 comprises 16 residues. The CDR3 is CASSQVAGSYNSPLHF. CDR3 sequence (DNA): TGTGCCAGCAGCCAAGTGGCGGGCTCCTATAATTCACCCCTCCACTTT.

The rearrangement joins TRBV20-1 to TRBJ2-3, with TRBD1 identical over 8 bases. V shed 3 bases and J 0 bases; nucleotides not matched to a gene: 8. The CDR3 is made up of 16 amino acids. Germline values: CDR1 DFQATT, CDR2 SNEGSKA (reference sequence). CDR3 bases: TGCAGTGCTAGTCCCTTGACAGGGGTGAGCACAGATACGCAGTATTTT. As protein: CSASPLTGVSTDTQYF.

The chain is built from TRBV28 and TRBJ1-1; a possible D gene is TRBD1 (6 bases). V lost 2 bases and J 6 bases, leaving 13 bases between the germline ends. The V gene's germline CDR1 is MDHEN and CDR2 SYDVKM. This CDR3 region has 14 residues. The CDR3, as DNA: TGTGCCAGCAGTTTACCAGGGTGGACAGCTGAAGCTTTCTTT. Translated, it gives CASSLPGWTAEAFF. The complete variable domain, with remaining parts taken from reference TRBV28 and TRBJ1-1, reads DVKVTQSSRYLVKRTGEKVFLECVQDMDHENMFWYRQDPGLGLRLIYFSYDVKMKEKGDIPEGYSVSREKKERFSLILESASTNQTSMYLCASSLPGWTAEAFFGQGTRLTVV.

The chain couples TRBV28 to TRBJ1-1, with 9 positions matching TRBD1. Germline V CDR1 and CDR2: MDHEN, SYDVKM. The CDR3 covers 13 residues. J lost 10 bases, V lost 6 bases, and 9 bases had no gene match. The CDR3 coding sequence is TGTGCCAGCAGACGGGACAGGGCGTCGAGAGCTTTCTTT. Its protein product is CASRRDRASRAFF.

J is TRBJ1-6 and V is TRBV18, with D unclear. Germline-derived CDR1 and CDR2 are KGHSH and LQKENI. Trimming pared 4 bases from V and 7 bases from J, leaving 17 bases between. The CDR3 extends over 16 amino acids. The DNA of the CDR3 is TGTGCCAGCTCACATTCTCGACTTCACCCCAATTCACCCCTCCACTTT. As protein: CASSHSRLHPNSPLHF.

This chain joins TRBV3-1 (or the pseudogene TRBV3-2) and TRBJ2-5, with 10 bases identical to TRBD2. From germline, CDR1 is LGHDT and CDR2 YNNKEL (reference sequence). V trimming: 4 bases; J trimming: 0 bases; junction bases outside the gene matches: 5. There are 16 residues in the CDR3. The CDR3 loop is CASSRRGLANQETQYF. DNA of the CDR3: TGTGCCAGCAGCCGGCGGGGACTAGCGAACCAAGAGACCCAGTACTTC.

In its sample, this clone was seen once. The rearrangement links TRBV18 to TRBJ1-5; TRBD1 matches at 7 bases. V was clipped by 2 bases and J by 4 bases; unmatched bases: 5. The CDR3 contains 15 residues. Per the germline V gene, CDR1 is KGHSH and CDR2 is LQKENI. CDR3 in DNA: TGTGCCAGCTCACCAGGACAGGTAGGGAATCAGCCCCAGCATTTT. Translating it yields CASSPGQVGNQPQHF. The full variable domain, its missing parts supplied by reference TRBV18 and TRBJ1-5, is NAGVMQNPRHLVRRRGQEARLRCSPMKGHSHVYWYRQLPEEGLKFMVYLQKENIIDESGMPKERFSAEFPKEGPSILRIQQVVRGDSAAYFCASSPGQVGNQPQHFGDGTRLSIL.

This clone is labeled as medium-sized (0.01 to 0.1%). Written as DNA, the CDR3 is TGTGCCAGCAGTTTAAGCCTATCGACAGGGGTTTATGGCTACACCTTC. It yields the protein CASSLSLSTGVYGYTF. V gene TRBV27 combines with J gene TRBJ1-2; TRBD1 matches at 8 bases. The V and J ends lost 2 bases and 5 bases, in that order; junction bases with no gene match: 10. CDR3 size: 16 residues. CDR1 is MNHEY and CDR2 is SMNVEV in the germline V gene (reference sequence).

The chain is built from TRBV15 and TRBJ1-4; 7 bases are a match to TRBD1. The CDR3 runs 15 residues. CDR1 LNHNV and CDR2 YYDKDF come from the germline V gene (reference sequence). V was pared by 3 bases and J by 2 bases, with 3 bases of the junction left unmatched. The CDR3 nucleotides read TGTGCCACCAGCAGGGGGGGACAGACTAATGAAAAACTGTTTTTT. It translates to CATSRGGQTNEKLFF.

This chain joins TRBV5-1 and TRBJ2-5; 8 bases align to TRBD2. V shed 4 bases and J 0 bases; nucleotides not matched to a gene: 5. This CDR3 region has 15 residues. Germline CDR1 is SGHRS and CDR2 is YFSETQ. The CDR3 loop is CASSIHGGDQETQYF. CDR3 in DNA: TGCGCCAGCAGCATTCACGGGGGGGACCAAGAGACCCAGTACTTC. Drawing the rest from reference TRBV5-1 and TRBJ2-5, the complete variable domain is KAGVTQTPRYLIKTRGQQVTLSCSPISGHRSVSWYQQTPGQGLQFLFEYFSETQRNKGNFPGRFSGRQFSNSRSEMNVSTLELGDSALYLCASSIHGGDQETQYFGPGTRLLVL.

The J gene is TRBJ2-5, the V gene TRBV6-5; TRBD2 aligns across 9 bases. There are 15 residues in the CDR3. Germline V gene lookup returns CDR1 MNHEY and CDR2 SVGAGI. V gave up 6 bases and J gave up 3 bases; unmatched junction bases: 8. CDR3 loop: CASRDSGGLKETQYF. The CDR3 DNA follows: TGTGCCAGCAGGGATAGCGGGGGATTGAAAGAGACCCAGTACTTC.

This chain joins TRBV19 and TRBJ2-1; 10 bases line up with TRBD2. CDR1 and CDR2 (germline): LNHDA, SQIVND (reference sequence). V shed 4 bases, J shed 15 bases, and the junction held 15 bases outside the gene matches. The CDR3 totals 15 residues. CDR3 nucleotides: TGTGCCAGTAGTACCTCTAGCGGGGGAGCCTCCCCCGCGTTCTTC. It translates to CASSTSSGGASPAFF.

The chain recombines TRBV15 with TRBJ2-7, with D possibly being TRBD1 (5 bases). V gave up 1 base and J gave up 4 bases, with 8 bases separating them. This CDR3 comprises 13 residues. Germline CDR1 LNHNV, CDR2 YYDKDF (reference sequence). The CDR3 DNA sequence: TGTGCCACCAGCAGAGTGGACAAATACGAGCAGTACTTC. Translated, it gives CATSRVDKYEQYF. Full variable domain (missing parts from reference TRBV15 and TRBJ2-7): DAMVIQNPRYQVTQFGKPVTLSCSQTLNHNVMYWYQQKSSQAPKLLFHYYDKDFNNEADTPDNFQSRRPNTSFCFLDIRSPGLGDTAMYLCATSRVDKYEQYFGPGTRLTVT.

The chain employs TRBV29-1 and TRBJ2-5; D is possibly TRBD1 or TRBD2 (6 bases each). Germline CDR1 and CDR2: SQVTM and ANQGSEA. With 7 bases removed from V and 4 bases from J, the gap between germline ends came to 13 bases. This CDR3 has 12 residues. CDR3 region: CSGGASGETQYF. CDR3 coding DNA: TGCAGCGGGGGGGCCAGTGGAGAGACCCAGTACTTC.

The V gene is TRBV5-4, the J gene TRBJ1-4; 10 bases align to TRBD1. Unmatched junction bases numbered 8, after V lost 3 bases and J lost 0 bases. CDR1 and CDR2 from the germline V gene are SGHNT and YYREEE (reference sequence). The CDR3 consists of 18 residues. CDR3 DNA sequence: TGTGCCAGCAGCTACCTCCCCGGACAGGGGGCAACTAATGAAAAACTGTTTTTT. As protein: CASSYLPGQGATNEKLFF. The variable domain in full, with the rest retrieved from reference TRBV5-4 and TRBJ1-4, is ETGVTQSPTHLIKTRGQQVTLRCSSQSGHNTVSWYQQALGQGPQFIFQYYREEENGRGNFPPRFSGLQFPNYSSELNVNALELDDSALYLCASSYLPGQGATNEKLFFGSGTQLSVL.

CDR3 loop: CASSFRQEHSGNTIYF. The CDR3 DNA sequence: TGTGCCAGCAGCTTTCGTCAGGAACACTCTGGAAACACCATATATTTT. The V call is TRBV7-8, the J call TRBJ1-3; no definite D call. CDR1 is SGHVS and CDR2 is FQNEAQ in the germline V gene. V lost 3 bases to trimming and J lost 0 bases, with 12 bases between them. The CDR3 loop spans 16 amino acids.

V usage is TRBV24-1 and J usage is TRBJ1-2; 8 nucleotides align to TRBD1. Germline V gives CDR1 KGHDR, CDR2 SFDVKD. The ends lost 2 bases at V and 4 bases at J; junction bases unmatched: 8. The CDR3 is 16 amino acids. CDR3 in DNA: TGTGCCACCAGTGATTCCCCGGACAGGGCCGGCTATGGCTACACCTTC. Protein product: CATSDSPDRAGYGYTF.

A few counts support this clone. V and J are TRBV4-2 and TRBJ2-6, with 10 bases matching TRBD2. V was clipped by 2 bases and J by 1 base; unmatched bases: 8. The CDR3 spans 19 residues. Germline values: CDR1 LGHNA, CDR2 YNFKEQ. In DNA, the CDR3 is TGTGCCAGCAGCCAACGTCTAGCGGGGGACTATTCTGGGGCCAACGTCCTGACTTTC. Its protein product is CASSQRLAGDYSGANVLTF.

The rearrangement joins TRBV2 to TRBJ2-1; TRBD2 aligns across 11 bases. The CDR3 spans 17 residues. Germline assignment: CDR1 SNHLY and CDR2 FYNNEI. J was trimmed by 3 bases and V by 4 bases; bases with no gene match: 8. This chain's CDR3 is CASSVTSGGVFYNEQFF. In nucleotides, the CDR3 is TGTGCCAGCAGTGTAACTAGCGGGGGTGTCTTCTACAATGAGCAGTTCTTC.

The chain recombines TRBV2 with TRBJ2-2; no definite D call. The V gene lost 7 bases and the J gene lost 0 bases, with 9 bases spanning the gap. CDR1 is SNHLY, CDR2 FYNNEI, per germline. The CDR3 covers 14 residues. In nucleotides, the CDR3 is TGTGCCAGCATCGAGGAAGCGAACACCGGGGAGCTGTTTTTT. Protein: CASIEEANTGELFF.

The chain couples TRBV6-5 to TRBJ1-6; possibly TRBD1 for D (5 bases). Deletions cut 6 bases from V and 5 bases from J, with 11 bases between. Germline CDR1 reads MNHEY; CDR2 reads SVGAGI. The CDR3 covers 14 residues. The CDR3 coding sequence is TGTGCCAGCAGCCGTCGACAGAATAATTCACCCCTCCACTTT. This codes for CASSRRQNNSPLHF.

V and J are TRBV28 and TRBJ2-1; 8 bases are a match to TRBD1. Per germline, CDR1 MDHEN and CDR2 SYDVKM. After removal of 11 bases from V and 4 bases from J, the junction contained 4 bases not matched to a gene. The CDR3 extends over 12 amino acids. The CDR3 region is CASGTGYNEQFF. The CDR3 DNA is TGTGCCTCCGGGACAGGATACAATGAGCAGTTCTTC.